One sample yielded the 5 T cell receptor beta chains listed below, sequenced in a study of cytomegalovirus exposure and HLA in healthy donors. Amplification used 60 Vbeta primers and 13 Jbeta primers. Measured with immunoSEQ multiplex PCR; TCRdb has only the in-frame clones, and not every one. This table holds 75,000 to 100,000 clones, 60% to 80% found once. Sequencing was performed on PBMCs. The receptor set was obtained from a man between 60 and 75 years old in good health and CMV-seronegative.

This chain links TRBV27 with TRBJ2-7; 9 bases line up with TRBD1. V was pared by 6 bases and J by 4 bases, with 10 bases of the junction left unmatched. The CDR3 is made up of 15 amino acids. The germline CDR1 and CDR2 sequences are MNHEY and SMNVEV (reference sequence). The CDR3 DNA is TGTGCCAGCAGCCGAGAAGGGACAGGGACTTACGAGCAGTACTTC. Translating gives CASSREGTGTYEQYF.

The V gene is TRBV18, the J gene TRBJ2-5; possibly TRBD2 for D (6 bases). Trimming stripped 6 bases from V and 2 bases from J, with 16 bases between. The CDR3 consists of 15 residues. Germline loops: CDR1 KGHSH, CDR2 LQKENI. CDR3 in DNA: TGTGCCAGCTCCTCCCAGCGGGCTAGTCAAGAGACCCAGTACTTC. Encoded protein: CASSSQRASQETQYF.

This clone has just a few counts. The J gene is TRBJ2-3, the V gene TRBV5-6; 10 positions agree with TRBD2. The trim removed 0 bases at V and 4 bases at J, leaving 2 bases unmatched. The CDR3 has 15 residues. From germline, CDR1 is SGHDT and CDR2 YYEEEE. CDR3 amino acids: CASSLGTSGPDTQYF. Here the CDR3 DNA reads TGTGCCAGCAGCTTGGGGACTAGCGGACCAGATACGCAGTATTTT.

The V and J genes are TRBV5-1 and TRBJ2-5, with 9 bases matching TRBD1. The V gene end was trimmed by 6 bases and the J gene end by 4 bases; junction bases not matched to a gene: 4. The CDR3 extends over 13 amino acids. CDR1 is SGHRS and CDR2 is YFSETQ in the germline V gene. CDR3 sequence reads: CASTPTGGETQYF. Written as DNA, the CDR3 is TGCGCCAGCACCCCGACAGGGGGAGAGACCCAGTACTTC.

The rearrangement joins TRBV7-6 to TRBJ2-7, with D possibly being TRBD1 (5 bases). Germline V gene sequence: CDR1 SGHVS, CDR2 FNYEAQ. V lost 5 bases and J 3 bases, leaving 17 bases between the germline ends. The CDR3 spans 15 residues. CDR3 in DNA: TGTGCCAGCAGCCCTTATGGTGGGGCGAACTACGAGCAGTACTTC. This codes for CASSPYGGANYEQYF.